This is a list of T cell receptor beta chains from one sample in a study of tumor-infiltrating lymphocytes in primary liver carcinoma. One entry per CDR3 protein results from TCRdb running MiXCR on the multiplex PCR reads. The sample has fewer than 400,000 distinct CDR3 sequences; 65% are singletons. Material: peripheral blood. These receptor sequences come from a man aged 40-49 years with primary liver carcinoma and hepatitis B virus infection. Both conserved end residues are part of each CDR3. The D gene is left open where the match is weak.

J: TRBJ1-5
V: TRBV5-1
D: TRBD1
CDR3: CASSFDRDQPQHF

J: TRBJ2-1
V: TRBV5-5
D: TRBD2
CDR3: CASSFTAGVSGNERFF

J: TRBJ1-6
V: TRBV11-2
D: -
CDR3: CASSFPDNSPLHF

J: TRBJ2-3
V: TRBV6-5
D: -
CDR3: CASSYSGGTGTQYF

J: TRBJ2-7
V: TRBV11-2
D: -
CDR3: CASSLLLRTPYEQYF

J: TRBJ1-6
V: TRBV14
D: -
CDR3: CASSQRTVYNSPLHF

J: TRBJ2-7
V: TRBV6-5
D: TRBD1
CDR3: CASSPTGGFYEQYF

J: TRBJ2-2
V: TRBV11-1
D: -
CDR3: CASSQGSGGLFF

J: TRBJ1-3
V: TRBV29-1
D: -
CDR3: CSAWGGSGNTIYF

J: TRBJ2-5
V: TRBV10-3
D: TRBD1
CDR3: CAISEQGTETQYF

J: TRBJ2-1
V: TRBV11-2
D: -
CDR3: CASSLLATPAGEHFF

J: TRBJ2-5
V: TRBV11-2
D: TRBD2
CDR3: CASSLNLKAGGQETQYF

J: TRBJ1-5
V: TRBV28
D: -
CDR3: CASRLTGSTQPQHF

J: TRBJ2-1
V: TRBV6-5
D: -
CDR3: CASSYGTLLDNEQFF

J: TRBJ1-2
V: TRBV28
D: -
CDR3: CASSLVFPLPPGYTF

J: TRBJ1-2
V: TRBV6-1
D: -
CDR3: CASSEGYGYTF

J: TRBJ2-3
V: TRBV12-3/TRBV12-4
D: TRBD2
CDR3: CACRLAGASVTDKQYF

J: TRBJ1-1
V: TRBV11-2
D: -
CDR3: CAGSLEGPISAFF

J: TRBJ2-3
V: TRBV13
D: -
CDR3: CASNLRGTSTDTQYF

J: TRBJ2-2
V: TRBV6-5
D: -
CDR3: CASSYSLNSGELFF

J: TRBJ1-1
V: TRBV28
D: -
CDR3: CASSSSGAIEAFF

J: TRBJ1-5
V: TRBV6-6
D: TRBD1
CDR3: CASSSLPGQGGLGNQPQHF

J: TRBJ2-7
V: TRBV12-3/TRBV12-4
D: -
CDR3: CASSLGGTVDEQYF

J: TRBJ2-2
V: TRBV11-1
D: -
CDR3: CASSSAAARSIGELFF

J: TRBJ2-2
V: TRBV5-1
D: -
CDR3: CASSSQGNTGELSF

J: TRBJ2-7
V: TRBV12-3/TRBV12-4
D: TRBD1
CDR3: CVSQGAYKQYF

J: TRBJ2-3
V: TRBV11-2
D: TRBD2
CDR3: CASSLERLAGDTQYF

J: TRBJ2-1
V: TRBV5-5
D: TRBD2
CDR3: CASSLASGNHNEQFF

J: TRBJ1-2
V: TRBV4-1
D: TRBD1
CDR3: CASSPVDRDFYGYTF

J: TRBJ2-7
V: TRBV28
D: -
CDR3: CASSFLYEQYF